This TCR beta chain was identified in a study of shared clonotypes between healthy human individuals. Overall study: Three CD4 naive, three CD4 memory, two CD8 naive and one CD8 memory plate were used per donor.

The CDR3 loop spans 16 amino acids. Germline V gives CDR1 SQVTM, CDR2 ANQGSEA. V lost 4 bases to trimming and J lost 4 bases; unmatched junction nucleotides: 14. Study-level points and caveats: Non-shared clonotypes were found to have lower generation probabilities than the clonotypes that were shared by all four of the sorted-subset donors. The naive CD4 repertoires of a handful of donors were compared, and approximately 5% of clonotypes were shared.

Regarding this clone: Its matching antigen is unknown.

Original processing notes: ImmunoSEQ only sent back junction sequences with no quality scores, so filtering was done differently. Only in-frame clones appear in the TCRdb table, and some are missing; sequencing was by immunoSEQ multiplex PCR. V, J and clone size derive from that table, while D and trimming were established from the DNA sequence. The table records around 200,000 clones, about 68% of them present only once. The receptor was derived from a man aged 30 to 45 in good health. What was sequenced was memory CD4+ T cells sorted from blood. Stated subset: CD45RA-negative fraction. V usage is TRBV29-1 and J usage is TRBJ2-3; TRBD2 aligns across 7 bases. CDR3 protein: CSVAASAGEWADTQYF. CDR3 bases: TGCAGCGTTGCTGCTTCGGCGGGGGAGTGGGCAGATACGCAGTATTTT.